The TCR beta chain described here comes from a study of technical replicates of blood from a few donors. This CDR3 comprises 12 residues. Germline assignment: CDR1 MDHEN and CDR2 SYDVKM. The V end was cut by 2 bases, the J end by 7 bases, with 6 bases between. Sequenced by immunoSEQ multiplex PCR; TCRdb stores in-frame clones only, minus some. The sample yields about 83,000 clones, 96% seen once. The receptor comes from a human donor in good health. V and J are TRBV28 and TRBJ1-3; D uncertain. The specimen was T cells isolated from PBMCs. The CDR3 DNA sequence: TGTGCCAGCAGTTTACCGGGGAACACCATATATTTT. Encoded protein: CASSLPGNTIYF. Full variable domain (missing parts from reference TRBV28 and TRBJ1-3): DVKVTQSSRYLVKRTGEKVFLECVQDMDHENMFWYRQDPGLGLRLIYFSYDVKMKEKGDIPEGYSVSREKKERFSLILESASTNQTSMYLCASSLPGNTIYFGEGSWLTVV.